This T cell receptor (beta chain) was captured in a study of OX40 agonist ivuxolimab in advanced cancers. Looking at the study overall: Those treated in dose escalation had hepatocellular carcinoma, melanoma, renal cell cancer or head and neck cancer.

Notes on this clone: Its specificity is not known.

Trimming removed 2 bases from V and 5 bases from J, with 5 bases in between. CDR1 is SGHNT and CDR2 is YYREEE in the germline V gene (reference sequence). The CDR3 is 12 residues long. Assay: immunoSEQ multiplex PCR; the TCRdb copy retains only in-frame clones and omits some. The sample records more than 70,000 clones, around 82% being singletons. General study points: Average numbers of expanded clones were greater in CD8+ T cells than in CD4+. CD4+ and CD8+ blood T cells expanded clonally by week 6 at 0.1 to 3.0 mg/kg.

The material was CD4+ or CD8+ T cells sorted from blood, obtained in a trial of the OX40 agonist ivuxolimab. The sequence came from an adult with an advanced solid tumor such as melanoma, head and neck, liver or kidney cancer. This sequence joins TRBV5-4 and TRBJ2-1; unclear D gene. The CDR3 reads CASSLRHNEQFF. CDR3 bases: TGTGCCAGCAGCTTACGTCACAATGAGCAGTTCTTC.